This T cell receptor beta chain is drawn from a study of T cell responses to AZD1222 COVID-19 vaccine. Whole-study results and caveats: Just a handful of AZD1222 recipients were seropositive at baseline. Spike-specific TCR breadth and depth went up after people got two AZD1222 doses.

Note on this clone: Its specificity is unknown.

CDR3 size: 19 residues. Trimming shortened V by 0 bases and J by 0 bases, and 19 bases separated the two germline ends. The V gene's germline CDR1 is SGHRS and CDR2 YFSETQ. Libraries were prepared by immunoSEQ multiplex PCR; TCRdb keeps only in-frame clonotypes and omits some of them. Here the sample spans about 180,000 clones, roughly 91% being singletons. The specimen comprised peripheral blood, sampled 28 days after the second dose of the MenACWY control vaccine. The chain has TRBV5-1 and TRBJ2-1; possibly TRBD1 for D (6 bases). This clonotype was obtained from an adult who received the MenACWY meningococcal vaccine as a control. The CDR3 coding sequence is TGCGCCAGCAGCTTGGTCTTTAGTCGAGTGGGGGCCTCCTACAATGAGCAGTTCTTC. It is translated as CASSLVFSRVGASYNEQFF.